These 29 T cell receptor beta chains originate from one sample sequenced in a study of blood T cell repertoires in COVID-19. Measured with immunoSEQ multiplex PCR; TCRdb has only the in-frame clones, and not every one. The repertoire consists of about 220,000 clones, with 80% to 90% occurring once and the leading ten covering approximately 5%. The sequenced sample consisted of peripheral blood. The receptors were sampled from a woman aged 60-75 years who had recovered from COVID-19.

The chain carries TRBV4-2 and TRBJ1-4; D is perhaps TRBD1 (6 bases). Trimming stripped 0 bases from V and 8 bases from J, with 13 bases between. Germline V CDR1 and CDR2: LGHNA, YNFKEQ. This CDR3 has 15 amino acids. In nucleotides, the CDR3 is TGTGCCAGCAGCCAAGATGGCAGGGGAGAAGAAAAACTGTTTTTT. It yields the protein CASSQDGRGEEKLFF.

This rearrangement joins TRBV4-2 to TRBJ2-7; perhaps TRBD2 as D (6 bases). The CDR3 totals 15 residues. V gave up 5 bases and J gave up 3 bases, with 17 bases separating them. Per germline, CDR1 LGHNA and CDR2 YNFKEQ. In DNA form, the CDR3 reads TGTGCCAGCAGCAGACTGCGGGACCGGAACTACGAGCAGTACTTC. Its translation is CASSRLRDRNYEQYF.

The chain employs TRBV4-1 and TRBJ1-5, with D tentatively TRBD1 (6 bases). Per germline, CDR1 MGHRA and CDR2 YSYEKL. The CDR3 runs 16 residues. Trimming removed 2 bases at V and 5 bases at J, with 16 bases between. CDR3 amino acids: CASSQLTGSPHQPQHF. In DNA, the CDR3 is TGCGCCAGCAGCCAATTAACAGGGAGCCCGCATCAGCCCCAGCATTTT.

V usage is TRBV5-4 and J usage is TRBJ1-1; D is ambiguous. The CDR3 consists of 13 residues. Germline values: CDR1 SGHNT, CDR2 YYREEE (reference sequence). The ends were cut back, 10 bases at V and 0 bases at J, with 13 bases in the middle. The DNA of the CDR3 is TGTGCCTCAGGCAAATGGGTGAACACTGAAGCTTTCTTT. Encoded protein: CASGKWVNTEAFF.

The DNA for the CDR3 is TGCGCCAGCTGGACAGGGCACCTCACAGATACGCAGTATTTT. Its translation: CASWTGHLTDTQYF. The V call is TRBV5-1, the J call TRBJ2-3; 8 positions match TRBD1. CDR1 and CDR2 from the germline V gene are SGHRS and YFSETQ. There are 14 residues in the CDR3. J lost 2 bases, V lost 7 bases, and 6 bases had no gene match.

To note about this clone: This specimen includes other DNA sequences encoding the same CDR3. The rearrangement joins TRBV7-2 to TRBJ2-1; possibly TRBD1 for D (6 bases). V shed 5 bases and J shed 5 bases, with 10 bases lying between them. Germline-derived CDR1 and CDR2 are SGHTA and FQGNSA. The CDR3 sequence is 13 residues long. The CDR3 DNA reads TGTGCCAGCAGCCTCGGACAGAACAATGAGCAGTTCTTC. Amino acid sequence: CASSLGQNNEQFF.

J is TRBJ1-6 and V is TRBV27, with a weak D call TRBD1 (5 bases). Germline V gene lookup returns CDR1 MNHEY and CDR2 SMNVEV (reference sequence). The CDR3 runs 16 residues. The V end lost 3 bases, the J end lost 7 bases, and 16 bases lay between the germline ends. CDR3 sequence (DNA): TGTGCCAGCAGTTTCTCCAGGGTTCTGGAAAATTCACCCCTCCACTTT. Its protein product is CASSFSRVLENSPLHF.

V is TRBV5-6 and J is TRBJ1-6; no clear D gene. Trimming left V 4 bases short and J 7 bases short, with 9 bases between. CDR3 length equals 13 residues. Germline CDR1 is SGHDT and CDR2 is YYEEEE. This chain's CDR3 is CASSLGRNSPLHF. CDR3 bases: TGTGCCAGCAGCCTGGGGAGGAATTCACCCCTCCACTTT.

Concerning this clone: This sample also contains other DNA sequences that code for the same CDR3. The chain combines TRBV24-1 with TRBJ2-3; D remains unclear. The CDR3 consists of 13 residues. The V and J ends lost 6 bases and 1 base respectively, with 7 bases between them. Germline-derived CDR1 and CDR2 are KGHDR and SFDVKD. The CDR3 protein is CATSRQGTDTQYF. The CDR3 DNA reads TGTGCCACCAGTAGGCAGGGCACAGATACGCAGTATTTT.

V and J are TRBV5-1 and TRBJ2-1; 9 bases fit TRBD2. J lost 5 bases, V lost 0 bases, and 3 bases had no gene match. The CDR3 runs to 15 residues. Germline V gene data show CDR1 as SGHRS and CDR2 as YFSETQ. CDR3 nucleotides: TGCGCCAGCAGCTTGGGTGCTAGCGGGGACAATGAGCAGTTCTTC. This gives the protein CASSLGASGDNEQFF.

V and J are TRBV5-1 and TRBJ2-7, with D perhaps matching TRBD2 (5 bases). Per germline, CDR1 SGHRS and CDR2 YFSETQ. V was shortened by 3 bases and J by 3 bases, with 16 bases between the two germline ends. The CDR3 has 15 amino acids. For the CDR3, the DNA is TGCGCCAGCAGCTCTGGCGGGTTATCGTACTACGAGCAGTACTTC. Translation gives CASSSGGLSYYEQYF.

CDR3 in DNA: TGTGCCAGCTCCCTCGGGGGGGACTATGGCTACACCTTC. Translating it yields CASSLGGDYGYTF. The chain links TRBV12-3 or TRBV12-4 to TRBJ1-2; the D gene is possibly TRBD1 (5 bases). V dropped 8 bases and J dropped 3 bases, with 13 bases sitting between them. CDR3 length equals 13 residues.

The J gene is TRBJ2-7, the V gene TRBV2, with D tentatively TRBD1 (5 bases). With 9 bases removed from V and 5 bases from J, the gap between germline ends came to 14 bases. CDR3 length: 12 amino acids. CDR1 is SNHLY, CDR2 FYNNEI, per germline. The CDR3 loop is CASQGTNNEQYF. CDR3 in DNA: TGTGCCAGTCAGGGTACGAACAACGAGCAGTACTTC.

The chain uses TRBV5-4 and TRBJ2-7; TRBD1 matches 7 bases. Germline V lookup: CDR1 SGHNT, CDR2 YYREEE (reference sequence). With V trimmed by 4 bases and J by 2 bases, 6 bases remained unmatched. The CDR3 has 14 residues. The CDR3 region has the DNA TGTGCCAGCAGCCAGGACAGGCTAACCTACGAGCAGTACTTC. Protein sequence: CASSQDRLTYEQYF.

The rearrangement links TRBV30 to TRBJ1-2, with 9 bases aligning to TRBD1. CDR1 and CDR2 from the germline V gene are GTSNPN and SVGIG (reference sequence). The CDR3 is 14 amino acids. Germline trimming cut 2 bases from V and 4 bases from J; bases unmatched to any gene: 5. CDR3 DNA sequence: TGTGCCTGGAGTACAGGGGGCGGGAGCTATGGCTACACCTTC. It codes for CAWSTGGGSYGYTF.

The chain couples TRBV2 to TRBJ1-5, with 7 bases fitting TRBD1. This CDR3 is 15 amino acids long. Germline V CDR1 and CDR2: SNHLY, FYNNEI. With 6 bases clipped from V and 6 bases from J, the junction kept 11 bases outside the gene matches. In nucleotides, the CDR3 is TGTGCCAGCAGACCTGACAGGGTAGGGTCTCAGCCCCAGCATTTT. Translating it yields CASRPDRVGSQPQHF.

The J gene is TRBJ2-1, the V gene TRBV7-2, with D possibly matching TRBD2 (5 bases). Per the germline V gene, CDR1 is SGHTA and CDR2 is FQGNSA. V lost 3 bases and J 7 bases, leaving 25 bases between the germline ends. The CDR3 is 18 residues long. The CDR3 sequence: CASSFRSSVLREENEQFF. CDR3 coding DNA: TGTGCCAGCAGCTTCAGATCGAGCGTCTTACGGGAAGAGAATGAGCAGTTCTTC.

V is TRBV29-1 and J is TRBJ2-7; 10 bases agree with TRBD1. V shed 6 bases and J 6 bases; nucleotides not matched to a gene: 8. Germline assignment: CDR1 SQVTM and CDR2 ANQGSEA. There are 13 residues in the CDR3. CDR3 sequence (DNA): TGCAGCGTGAACCGGGACAGGGGATCCGAGCAGTACTTC. Amino acid sequence: CSVNRDRGSEQYF.

This clone appeared once. V is TRBV19 and J is TRBJ1-1; no firm D call. The V and J ends lost 3 bases and 1 base respectively, with 6 bases between them. The CDR3 is 13 amino acids. Germline-derived CDR1 and CDR2 are LNHDA and SQIVND (reference sequence). CDR3 DNA sequence: TGTGCCAGTAGTATGGGCCAGAACACTGAAGCTTTCTTT. It is translated as CASSMGQNTEAFF.

The table lists this clone with a few counts. The chain employs TRBV6-2 or TRBV6-3 and TRBJ1-1; 10 bases agree with TRBD1. V shed 0 bases and J 5 bases; nucleotides not matched to a gene: 9. The CDR3 length is 17 residues. Germline assignment: CDR1 MNHEY and CDR2 SVGEGT. The CDR3 region is CASSYSLRGQGRTEAFF. CDR3 DNA sequence: TGTGCCAGCAGTTACTCTCTACGGGGACAGGGGAGGACTGAAGCTTTCTTT.

This chain connects TRBV27 to TRBJ2-7, with TRBD1 matching over 8 bases. J gave up 0 bases and V 6 bases, and 4 bases lay outside the gene matches. CDR1 is MNHEY, CDR2 SMNVEV, per germline (reference sequence). CDR3 length equals 14 residues. For the CDR3, the DNA is TGTGCCAGCAGCCTAGGACAGGGCTCCTACGAGCAGTACTTC. This encodes CASSLGQGSYEQYF.

CDR3 in DNA: TGTGCCAGCACCAAGGATGGGAGTTTGAACACTGAAGCTTTCTTT. It is translated as CASTKDGSLNTEAFF. This chain uses TRBV5-4 with TRBJ1-1; D gene ambiguous. CDR1 is SGHNT, CDR2 YYREEE, per germline (reference sequence). CDR3 length: 15 amino acids. V gave up 6 bases and J gave up 0 bases, with 15 bases separating them.

This sequence joins TRBV14 and TRBJ2-5; 7 bases agree with TRBD1. There are 17 residues in the CDR3. Per the germline V gene, CDR1 is SGHDN and CDR2 is FVKESK. Unmatched junction bases numbered 11, after V lost 0 bases and J lost 4 bases. The CDR3 nucleotides are TGTGCCAGCAGCCAAGATAGGGGGACAGTACGGGCAGAGACCCAGTACTTC. It is translated as CASSQDRGTVRAETQYF.

In its sample, this clone was seen once. The gene calls are TRBV2 and TRBJ1-6, with TRBD1 matching over 10 bases. The CDR3 extends over 16 amino acids. After removal of 0 bases from V and 6 bases from J, the junction contained 2 bases not matched to a gene. Germline V gives CDR1 SNHLY, CDR2 FYNNEI. For the CDR3, the DNA is TGTGCCAGCAGTGAAGCCGGACAGGGGGGTAATTCACCCCTCCACTTT. Translating it yields CASSEAGQGGNSPLHF.

As regards this clone: An end of the junction differs from the germline gene, which may be a read error. The V gene is TRBV7-7, the J gene TRBJ2-1, with D maybe TRBD2 (6 bases). CDR3 size: 15 residues. CDR1 and CDR2 from the germline V gene are SSHAT and FNYEAQ (reference sequence). The CDR3 DNA follows: TGTGCTAGCAGCCCGGGAGATTACTCCTACAATGAGCAGTTCTTC. Translation: CASSPGDYSYNEQFF.

V is TRBV10-3 and J is TRBJ2-1; D possibly corresponds to TRBD1 (5 bases). Germline V CDR1 and CDR2: ENHRY, SYGVKD. The CDR3 extends over 14 amino acids. V lost 0 bases and J lost 6, with 9 bases in between. CDR3 sequence: CAISESSTVNEQFF. CDR3 nucleotide sequence: TGTGCCATCAGTGAGTCGTCGACAGTCAATGAGCAGTTCTTC.

Only a few counts were recorded for this clone. The chain employs TRBV9 and TRBJ1-2, with 12 bases identical to TRBD1. J lost 3 bases, V lost 3 bases, and 6 bases had no gene match. The CDR3 is made up of 16 amino acids. Germline-derived CDR1 and CDR2 are SGDLS and YYNGEE. CDR3 protein: CASSAAGTGGYYGYTF. The CDR3 DNA follows: TGTGCCAGCAGCGCAGCCGGGACAGGGGGCTACTATGGCTACACCTTC.

The chain employs TRBV9 and TRBJ1-2, with 10 positions matching TRBD1. This CDR3 has 14 amino acids. Germline V gene sequence: CDR1 SGDLS, CDR2 YYNGEE. V lost 6 bases and J lost 8; bases outside the gene matches: 10. CDR3 loop: CASTIGTGVFGYTF. Written as DNA, the CDR3 is TGTGCCAGCACAATTGGGACAGGGGTTTTCGGCTACACCTTC.

This clone was seen repeatedly, ten times or more. The chain uses TRBV4-3 and TRBJ2-3; 7 bases are shared with TRBD2. Germline values: CDR1 LGHNA, CDR2 YSLEER. The V segment lost 3 bases and the J segment 3 bases; nucleotides outside the gene matches: 9. The CDR3 length is 16 residues. CDR3 loop: CASSQGYSGGTDTQYF. The CDR3, as DNA: TGCGCCAGCAGCCAGGGTTACTCGGGGGGTACAGATACGCAGTATTTT.